Each of the 20 T cell receptor beta chains below was sequenced from the same sample in a study of blood T cell repertoires in COVID-19 (dated by TCRdb to the early 2020s). Library construction relied on the immunoSEQ multiplex PCR assay. The table comes from immuneACCESS by way of TCRdb, which keeps in-frame sequences with V and J called. Part of the clones is missing from these tables; in studies checked, under half for an unresolved V gene and the rest for unknown reasons. The sample has under 300,000 clones on record, over 75% of them singletons. Approximately 12% of the sample lies in the top ten. The sequenced sample consisted of peripheral blood. These receptors all stem from a human donor in a cohort sampled during active COVID-19.

This chain joins TRBV19 and TRBJ1-5, with TRBD1 identical over 8 bases. This CDR3 contains 16 residues. CDR1 is LNHDA and CDR2 is SQIVND in the germline V gene (reference sequence). The V and J ends lost 4 bases and 5 bases, in that order; junction bases with no gene match: 10. CDR3 region: CASSNGRQGADQPQHF. The DNA for the CDR3 is TGTGCCAGTAGTAACGGTCGGCAGGGGGCCGATCAGCCCCAGCATTTT.

The rearrangement uses TRBV4-2 and TRBJ2-6; the match to TRBD2 covers 10 bases. The CDR3 is made up of 18 amino acids. Germline V gives CDR1 LGHNA, CDR2 YNFKEQ. The junction had 10 bases not matched to a gene; V was cut back by 6 bases and J by 2 bases. CDR3 DNA: TGTGCCAGCAGTCCCTTAGCGGGAGGTTCTACTGGGGCCAACGTCCTGACTTTC. Translation: CASSPLAGGSTGANVLTF.

There are a few counts of this clone. The chain recombines TRBV4-3 with TRBJ2-1; D is possibly TRBD2 (6 bases). The germline gives CDR1 LGHNA, CDR2 YSLEER. CDR3 length: 16 residues. V was shortened by 0 bases and J by 4 bases, with 13 bases between the two germline ends. The CDR3 DNA reads TGCGCCAGCAGCCAAGATAGAGACGGGAGTTACAATGAGCAGTTCTTC. It specifies CASSQDRDGSYNEQFF.

The count of this clone is one. The J gene is TRBJ1-5, the V gene TRBV16, with a tentative D call TRBD1 (5 bases). Germline CDR1 is KGHSY and CDR2 is FQNENV. The CDR3 extends over 16 amino acids. V was shortened by 0 bases and J by 6 bases, with 15 bases between the two germline ends. The CDR3 is CASSQSGPGSSQPQHF. In DNA, the CDR3 is TGTGCCAGCAGCCAATCAGGTCCAGGGTCAAGTCAGCCCCAGCATTTT.

The CDR3 loop is CASSPRWSGANVLTF. CDR3 coding DNA: TGCGCCAGCAGCCCCCGGTGGTCTGGGGCCAACGTCCTGACTTTC. The chain employs TRBV4-3 and TRBJ2-6; D uncertain. The CDR3 is made up of 15 amino acids. Trimming cost V 4 bases and J 1 base, with 8 bases left between them. Germline V gives CDR1 LGHNA, CDR2 YSLEER.

The rearrangement uses TRBV30 and TRBJ1-1; TRBD1 aligns across 7 bases. Germline loops: CDR1 GTSNPN, CDR2 SVGIG (reference sequence). The CDR3 extends over 12 amino acids. Trimming took 4 bases from V and 4 from J; bases not matched to a gene: 3. CDR3 nucleotide sequence: TGTGCCTGGATGGGACAGCGCACTGAAGCTTTCTTT. Amino acid sequence: CAWMGQRTEAFF.

The rearrangement joins TRBV19 to TRBJ1-1; 7 nucleotides match TRBD1. The germline V gene encodes CDR1 LNHDA and CDR2 SQIVND (reference sequence). This CDR3 region has 15 residues. With 9 bases clipped from V and 0 bases from J, the junction kept 10 bases outside the gene matches. The CDR3 nucleotides are TGTGCCAGCCAGGACAGGAAAGGAATGAACACTGAAGCTTTCTTT. Amino acid sequence: CASQDRKGMNTEAFF.

This chain joins TRBV20-1 and TRBJ1-2; D might be TRBD1 (5 bases). CDR1 and CDR2 (germline): DFQATT, SNEGSKA (reference sequence). V lost 5 bases, J lost 6 bases, and 10 bases lay in between. The length of the CDR3 is 11 residues. CDR3 in DNA: TGCAGTGCTTCACCAGGGCATGGCTACACCTTC. Translated, it gives CSASPGHGYTF.

The genes are TRBV3-1 (or the pseudogene TRBV3-2) and TRBJ1-1; D not certain. The germline CDR1 and CDR2 sequences are LGHDT and YNNKEL (reference sequence). Trimming removed 1 base from V and 2 bases from J, with 8 bases in between. The CDR3 contains 14 residues. CDR3 protein: CASSQVEHNTEAFF. CDR3 sequence (DNA): TGTGCCAGCAGCCAAGTAGAGCACAACACTGAAGCTTTCTTT.

With regard to this clone: Its ends do not fully match the called genes, so a read error is possible. This chain connects TRBV7-7 to TRBJ2-5; 10 bases map to TRBD2. The V gene's germline CDR1 is SSHAT and CDR2 FNYEAQ (reference sequence). CDR3 size: 16 residues. CDR3 residues: CASSRSGLAFKETQYF. The CDR3 DNA is TGTGCTAGCAGCCGATCGGGACTAGCGTTTAAAGAGACCCAGTACTTC. The entire variable domain, with the rest obtained from reference TRBV7-7 and TRBJ2-5, is as follows: GAGVSQSPRYKVTKRGQDVTLRCDPISSHATLYWYQQALGQGPEFLTYFNYEAQPDKSGLPSDRFSAERPEGSISTLTIQRTEQRDSAMYRCASSRSGLAFKETQYFGPGTRLLVL.

This clone appeared a single time. The V gene is TRBV28, the J gene TRBJ2-5; D is possibly TRBD1 (5 bases). Trimming took 6 bases from V and 5 from J, leaving 16 bases between them. The CDR3 totals 14 residues. CDR1 is MDHEN and CDR2 is SYDVKM in the germline V gene. The CDR3 loop is CASSREQVSETQYF. CDR3 DNA: TGTGCCAGCAGCAGGGAACAGGTCAGCGAGACCCAGTACTTC.

DNA for the CDR3: TGTGCCAGCAAAGGCGGCGGGCCAATGGTAGAGACCCAGTACTTC. Its protein product is CASKGGGPMVETQYF. This chain joins TRBV6-5 and TRBJ2-5, with a tentative D call TRBD2 (5 bases). The CDR3 spans 15 residues. Germline values: CDR1 MNHEY, CDR2 SVGAGI. V lost 7 bases to trimming and J lost 4 bases, with 19 bases between them.

The chain carries TRBV28 and TRBJ1-5; D gene unclear. The CDR3 is 13 amino acids. V was clipped by 6 bases and J by 6 bases, with 12 bases between them. Germline V gives CDR1 MDHEN, CDR2 SYDVKM. The CDR3 loop reads CASSPRVGQPQHF. CDR3 nucleotides: TGTGCCAGCAGCCCGCGGGTGGGTCAGCCCCAGCATTTT.

The chain employs TRBV5-1 and TRBJ1-1; D gene uncertain. Deletions cut 0 bases from V and 4 bases from J, with 10 bases between. Germline loops: CDR1 SGHRS, CDR2 YFSETQ. The CDR3 spans 14 residues. CDR3 in amino acids: CASSLAAGTTEAFF. As DNA, the CDR3 is TGCGCCAGCAGCTTGGCGGCGGGTACCACTGAAGCTTTCTTT.

V gene TRBV19 combines with J gene TRBJ1-1, with 9 nucleotides matching TRBD1. Germline CDR1 and CDR2: LNHDA and SQIVND (reference sequence). V dropped 5 bases and J dropped 7; count of bases not matched to a gene: 14. CDR3 size: 16 residues. DNA of the CDR3: TGTGCCAGTAGTCCCCGGGACAGGGATGAGTACGGTGAAGCTTTCTTT. It translates to CASSPRDRDEYGEAFF.

This clone was counted between two and nine times. The rearrangement joins TRBV5-1 to TRBJ2-7; 9 bases are shared with TRBD1. Germline V gene sequence: CDR1 SGHRS, CDR2 YFSETQ. This CDR3 region has 14 residues. J was trimmed by 3 bases and V by 4 bases; bases with no gene match: 5. The CDR3 nucleotides read TGCGCCAGCAGCAGGGGACAGGGCGGCTACGAGCAGTACTTC. Residues: CASSRGQGGYEQYF.

In this sample, this clone turned up once. Here the CDR3 DNA reads TGTGCCAGCCTGCGCGGGAGTAACGAGCAGTACTTC. It is translated as CASLRGSNEQYF. The V and J genes are TRBV27 and TRBJ2-7; 7 bases are a match to TRBD2. This CDR3 has 12 amino acids. V was clipped by 8 bases and J by 5 bases; unmatched bases: 6. Germline V gene lookup returns CDR1 MNHEY and CDR2 SMNVEV (reference sequence).

The V gene is TRBV5-1, the J gene TRBJ1-5; 7 nucleotides align to TRBD1. The CDR3 loop spans 15 amino acids. Looked up from germline, CDR1 is SGHRS and CDR2 is YFSETQ. Trimming took 0 bases from V and 2 from J; bases not matched to a gene: 2. As DNA, the CDR3 is TGCGCCAGCAGCTTGGGACAGGGAGGCAATCAGCCCCAGCATTTT. Protein sequence: CASSLGQGGNQPQHF.

The chain recombines TRBV3-1 (or the pseudogene TRBV3-2) with TRBJ1-1; D ambiguous. The CDR3 totals 13 residues. CDR1 and CDR2 (germline): LGHDT, YNNKEL (reference sequence). Trimming left V 0 bases short and J 11 bases short, with 13 bases between. The CDR3 DNA reads TGTGCCAGCAGCCAAGATAGATTGAGGGCGGCTTTCTTT. Its translation: CASSQDRLRAAFF.

This sequence joins TRBV28 and TRBJ2-1; TRBD2 matches 10 bases. CDR3 length: 17 amino acids. The germline V gene encodes CDR1 MDHEN and CDR2 SYDVKM. V lost 10 bases, J lost 4 bases, and 16 bases stayed unmatched. The CDR3 sequence is CAIHSTLAGGTYNEQFF. The CDR3 nucleotides read TGTGCCATTCACTCGACCTTAGCGGGAGGAACTTACAATGAGCAGTTCTTC. Variable domain in full (rest from reference TRBV28 and TRBJ2-1): DVKVTQSSRYLVKRTGEKVFLECVQDMDHENMFWYRQDPGLGLRLIYFSYDVKMKEKGDIPEGYSVSREKKERFSLILESASTNQTSMYLCAIHSTLAGGTYNEQFFGPGTRLTVL.